The 12 T cell receptor beta chains below come from one sample, sequenced in a study of blood T cell repertoires in COVID-19 (dated by TCRdb to the early 2020s). The protocol used for the library was the immunoSEQ multiplex PCR assay. In TCRdb, the immuneACCESS table is reduced to in-frame sequences with V and J assigned. These tables do not hold every clone; where another copy was compared, an unresolved V gene accounts for under half, and the others remain unexplained. In this sample the table shows approximately 15,000 clones, over 75% of which occur a single time. The ten largest clones take up 26% of the sample. The sample comprised peripheral blood. The receptor source for this set is a woman in her 70s with active COVID-19.

Written as DNA, the CDR3 is TGTGCCAGCAGCCCTCTCACTAGCGGGAATGAGCAGTTCTTC. Protein: CASSPLTSGNEQFF. The chain recombines TRBV5-5 with TRBJ2-1; 9 bases align to TRBD2. The germline CDR1 and CDR2 sequences are SGHKS and YYEKEE (reference sequence). The V and J ends lost 4 bases and 7 bases, in that order; junction bases with no gene match: 6. This CDR3 spans 14 amino acids.

V and J are TRBV5-4 and TRBJ2-2; D is possibly TRBD2 (5 bases). The CDR3 has 15 amino acids. Germline V gives CDR1 SGHNT, CDR2 YYREEE (reference sequence). Deletions cut 0 bases from V and 4 bases from J, with 10 bases between. CDR3 region: CASSLGAGPTGELFF. The DNA for the CDR3 is TGTGCCAGCAGCTTGGGTGCGGGCCCCACCGGGGAGCTGTTTTTT.

The rearrangement joins TRBV7-6 to TRBJ1-6, with D maybe TRBD1 (6 bases). The CDR3 is 17 residues long. Trimming took off 6 bases at V and 4 bases at J, with 19 bases between the two ends. Germline CDR1 SGHVS, CDR2 FNYEAQ. The CDR3 is CASSYFPSTGYNSPLHF. CDR3 coding DNA: TGTGCCAGCAGTTATTTCCCATCTACAGGGTATAATTCACCCCTCCACTTT. The entire variable domain, with the rest obtained from reference TRBV7-6 and TRBJ1-6, is as follows: GAGVSQSPRYKVTKRGQDVALRCDPISGHVSLYWYRQALGQGPEFLTYFNYEAQQDKSGLPNDRFSAERPEGSISTLTIQRTEQRDSAMYRCASSYFPSTGYNSPLHFGNGTRLTVT.

This chain joins TRBV14 and TRBJ2-3; TRBD2 might be the D (5 bases). The CDR3 is made up of 17 amino acids. V dropped 0 bases and J dropped 5 bases, with 18 bases sitting between them. Germline CDR1 and CDR2: SGHDN and FVKESK. The CDR3 region is CASSQDKRLPPLDTQYF. CDR3 nucleotides: TGTGCCAGCAGCCAAGATAAGCGACTACCTCCCCTAGATACGCAGTATTTT.

J is TRBJ1-6 and V is TRBV3-1 (or the pseudogene TRBV3-2); D may be TRBD1 (6 bases). CDR3 length: 14 amino acids. V shed 4 bases and J shed 4 bases, with 8 bases lying between them. CDR1 is LGHDT and CDR2 is YNNKEL in the germline V gene (reference sequence). CDR3 coding DNA: TGTGCCAGCAGCCTGAGGGGGTATAATTCACCCCTCCACTTT. Translation gives CASSLRGYNSPLHF.

The chain has TRBV7-3 and TRBJ2-2; 12 bases line up with TRBD2. J gave up 2 bases and V 4 bases, and 8 bases lay outside the gene matches. The length of the CDR3 is 18 residues. The germline gives CDR1 SGHTA, CDR2 FQGTGA. CDR3 nucleotides: TGTGCCAGCAGCTCTCCGCCGACTAGCGGGAGTAACACCGGGGAGCTGTTTTTT. It translates to CASSSPPTSGSNTGELFF.

The DNA of the CDR3 is TGTGCCAGCAGTTACTCGCTAGCGGGAGACTGGGGTGAGCAGTTCTTC. It is translated as CASSYSLAGDWGEQFF. V is TRBV6-2 or TRBV6-3 and J is TRBJ2-1; 10 bases line up with TRBD2. The CDR3 runs 16 residues. The J segment lost 9 bases and the V segment lost 0 bases, leaving 8 bases of the junction unmatched. The germline V gene encodes CDR1 MNHEY and CDR2 SVGEGT.

The table lists this clone with a count of one. The chain uses TRBV28 and TRBJ2-7; 7 bases map to TRBD2. The CDR3 is made up of 13 amino acids. CDR1 is MDHEN, CDR2 SYDVKM, per germline. Trimming at V came to 6 bases and at J to 3 bases, leaving 5 bases not matched to a gene. The CDR3 here is CASRGGAIYEQYF. The CDR3 DNA reads TGTGCCAGCAGGGGAGGGGCTATCTACGAGCAGTACTTC.

The chain couples TRBV9 to TRBJ2-3; 8 positions match TRBD2. J lost 4 bases, V lost 4 bases, and 17 bases had no gene match. The germline gives CDR1 SGDLS, CDR2 YYNGEE. The CDR3 has 18 amino acids. CDR3 residues: CASSPRSAGGAGADTQYF. CDR3 nucleotides: TGTGCCAGCAGCCCCCGCTCTGCGGGAGGTGCAGGGGCAGATACGCAGTATTTT. Full variable domain (remainder filled in from reference TRBV9 and TRBJ2-3): DSGVTQTPKHLITATGQRVTLRCSPRSGDLSVYWYQQSLDQGLQFLIQYYNGEERAKGNILERFSAQQFPDLHSELNLSSLELGDSALYFCASSPRSAGGAGADTQYFGPGTRLTVL.

This chain links TRBV28 with TRBJ2-5, with 7 bases fitting TRBD1. The CDR3 has 15 residues. J gave up 2 bases and V 7 bases, and 10 bases lay outside the gene matches. Germline-derived CDR1 and CDR2 are MDHEN and SYDVKM. As DNA, the CDR3 is TGTGCCAGCACCGTCACCGGGACAGTTCAAGAGACCCAGTACTTC. This translates into CASTVTGTVQETQYF. The variable domain in full, completed from reference TRBV28 and TRBJ2-5, reads DVKVTQSSRYLVKRTGEKVFLECVQDMDHENMFWYRQDPGLGLRLIYFSYDVKMKEKGDIPEGYSVSREKKERFSLILESASTNQTSMYLCASTVTGTVQETQYFGPGTRLLVL.

The chain has TRBV6-2 or TRBV6-3 and TRBJ2-7; possibly TRBD1 for D (6 bases). Trimming pared 2 bases from V and 7 bases from J, leaving 6 bases between. Germline CDR1 is MNHEY and CDR2 is SVGEGT. This CDR3 comprises 11 residues. The CDR3 DNA is TGTGCCAGCAGTTACCAGGGGGAGCAGTACTTC. This translates into CASSYQGEQYF.

V and J are TRBV19 and TRBJ2-7, with TRBD1 matching over 7 bases. The V segment lost 3 bases and the J segment 3 bases; nucleotides outside the gene matches: 8. Germline assignment: CDR1 LNHDA and CDR2 SQIVND (reference sequence). The CDR3 totals 15 residues. DNA for the CDR3: TGTGCCAGTAGTATTGCCGGGACAGCGAACTACGAGCAGTACTTC. It codes for CASSIAGTANYEQYF.